This T cell receptor beta chain comes out of a study of cytomegalovirus exposure and HLA in healthy donors. Assay: immunoSEQ multiplex PCR; the TCRdb copy retains only in-frame clones and omits some. The sample yields 150,000 to 200,000 clones, approximately 96% seen once. The table lists this clone with a count of one. This CDR3 has 12 residues. Trimming shortened V by 5 bases and J by 7 bases, and 8 bases separated the two germline ends. Germline V gene lookup returns CDR1 MNHEY and CDR2 SVGAGI. This clonotype was sampled from a woman aged 18-30 years in good health and CMV-seronegative. The sequenced sample was PBMCs. The chain uses TRBV6-5 and TRBJ2-2; D is possibly TRBD1 (5 bases). The CDR3 coding sequence is TGTGCCAGCAGTCCAGGGTTCGGGGAGCTGTTTTTT. This codes for CASSPGFGELFF.